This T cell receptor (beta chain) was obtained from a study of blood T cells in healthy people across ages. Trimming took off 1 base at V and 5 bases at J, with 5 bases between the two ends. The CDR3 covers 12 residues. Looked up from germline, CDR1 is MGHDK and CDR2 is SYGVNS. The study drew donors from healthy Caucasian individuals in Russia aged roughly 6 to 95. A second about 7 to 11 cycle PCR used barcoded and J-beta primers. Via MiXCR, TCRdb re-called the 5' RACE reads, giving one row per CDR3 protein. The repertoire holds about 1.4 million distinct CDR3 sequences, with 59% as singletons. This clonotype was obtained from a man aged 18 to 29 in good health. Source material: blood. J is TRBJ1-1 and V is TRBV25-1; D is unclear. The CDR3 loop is CASSEFETEAFF. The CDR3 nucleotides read TGTGCCAGCAGTGAATTTGAGACTGAAGCTTTCTTT.